These 7 T cell receptor beta chains were all obtained from the same sample, sequenced in a study of cytomegalovirus exposure and HLA in healthy donors. 13 Jbeta primers and 60 Vbeta primers were used for the PCR. Assay used: immunoSEQ multiplex PCR; TCRdb lists only in-frame clones, some missing. Seen here are more than 200,000 clones, approximately 81% observed once, and the top ten hold over 1%. The sequenced material came from PBMCs. The receptor source for this set is a human donor in good health.

This sequence joins TRBV9 and TRBJ2-1; no clear D gene. Germline V CDR1 and CDR2: SGDLS, YYNGEE. The CDR3 is 15 residues long. V lost 3 bases to trimming and J lost 0 bases, with 10 bases between them. CDR3 loop: CASSAPGSSYNEQFF. In DNA, the CDR3 is TGTGCCAGCAGCGCCCCAGGAAGCTCCTACAATGAGCAGTTCTTC.

V is TRBV14 and J is TRBJ2-5, with TRBD2 identical over 8 bases. The CDR3 consists of 17 residues. V lost 1 base and J lost 4; bases outside the gene matches: 11. The germline CDR1 and CDR2 sequences are SGHDN and FVKESK. The CDR3 sequence is CASSQVPPGGGRETQYF. CDR3 coding DNA: TGTGCCAGCAGCCAAGTTCCCCCCGGGGGGGGGCGAGAGACCCAGTACTTC.

The chain recombines TRBV5-5 with TRBJ2-1; D might be TRBD2 (5 bases). Per the germline V gene, CDR1 is SGHKS and CDR2 is YYEKEE (reference sequence). The V end was cut by 4 bases, the J end by 10 bases, with 18 bases between. The CDR3 contains 14 residues. CDR3 sequence (DNA): TGTGCCAGCAGCCTAACGGACCCCACGGGAGAGCAGTTCTTC. Residues: CASSLTDPTGEQFF.

The V call is TRBV15, the J call TRBJ1-3; TRBD1 is a possible D gene (5 bases). Trimming took 0 bases from V and 0 from J, leaving 12 bases between them. The germline gives CDR1 LNHNV, CDR2 YYDKDF (reference sequence). The CDR3 contains 17 residues. This CDR3 is CATSRDLKGNSGNTIYF. CDR3 in DNA: TGTGCCACCAGCAGAGATTTAAAGGGGAACTCTGGAAACACCATATATTTT.

V and J are TRBV11-3 and TRBJ2-7; tentatively, D is TRBD1 (6 bases). CDR3 length: 13 residues. The germline V gene has CDR1 SGHNT and CDR2 YENEEA. V was pared by 4 bases and J by 7 bases, with 14 bases between. The CDR3 here is CASSSTGNREQYF. The CDR3 coding sequence is TGTGCCAGCAGCTCAACAGGGAATCGTGAGCAGTACTTC.

The V and J genes are TRBV25-1 and TRBJ2-5; TRBD2 agrees at 7 bases. The trim removed 6 bases at V and 1 base at J, leaving 8 bases unmatched. The germline V gene encodes CDR1 MGHDK and CDR2 SYGVNS. The CDR3 covers 15 residues. CDR3 sequence: CASRLEASGQETQYF. The CDR3 region has the DNA TGTGCCAGCAGGTTGGAGGCTAGCGGCCAAGAGACCCAGTACTTC.

Turning to this clone: This CDR3 is also generated by other DNA sequences in the sample. This chain connects TRBV28 to TRBJ2-7; 8 bases line up with TRBD1. Trimming cost V 6 bases and J 1 base; bases outside gene matches: 8. Germline CDR1 and CDR2: MDHEN and SYDVKM. This CDR3 has 15 amino acids. Here the CDR3 reads CASSPPGQGSYEQYF. DNA for the CDR3: TGTGCCAGCAGCCCCCCCGGACAGGGTTCCTACGAGCAGTACTTC. Variable domain in full (rest from reference TRBV28 and TRBJ2-7): DVKVTQSSRYLVKRTGEKVFLECVQDMDHENMFWYRQDPGLGLRLIYFSYDVKMKEKGDIPEGYSVSREKKERFSLILESASTNQTSMYLCASSPPGQGSYEQYFGPGTRLTVT.